The clone carrying this TCR beta chain was counted once. A read error may be the cause here, since a much bigger clone is one base away. Constant-region priming of 500 ng total RNA yielded TCR beta cDNA. Three nested multiplex PCR rounds, a slightly modified ARM-PCR method, built the TCR beta libraries. TRBV1-TRBV30 forward and Cbeta reverse primers drove the first two roughly 9-cycle rounds. MiXCR, applied by TCRdb to the multiplex PCR reads, yields one record per CDR3 protein. In the table there are tens of thousands of distinct CDR3 sequences, 70% to 75% of which are singletons. The germline CDR1 and CDR2 sequences are SGHDT and YYEEEE. The CDR3 is 16 residues long. The source of the sample is a study of tumor-infiltrating lymphocytes in primary liver carcinoma. The overall study: Tumor lesions were T1-T3 N0M0 and spanned about 4 to 11 cm.

Total RNA and DNA came together from approximately 20-30 mg of bulk tissue without cell sorting. Samples were taken from five separate regions of every tumor. Every tumor sample analyzed contained over 85% viable tumor cells. The sequenced material came from liver tumor tissue from sampling region 4. Subset specified: tumor region T4, right-lateral pole. The V gene is TRBV5-6, the J gene TRBJ1-2; possibly TRBD1 for D (6 bases). This clonotype was sampled from a woman in her sixties or seventies with primary liver carcinoma and hepatitis B virus infection. This CDR3 is CVSSLAGGQKAYGYTF. CDR3 coding DNA: TGTGTCAGCAGCTTGGCCGGGGGCCAAAAGGCCTATGGCTACACCTTC.